Below are 29 T cell receptor beta chains sequenced from a single sample in a study of blood T cell repertoires in COVID-19 (dated by TCRdb to about 2020). Library construction relied on the immunoSEQ multiplex PCR assay. This immuneACCESS table, as held by TCRdb, lists in-frame sequences with V and J called but not all clones. Of the missing ones, under half trace to an unresolved V gene in checked studies; the others have no known cause. This sample comprises over 400,000 clones, roughly 89% of them detected only once. Roughly 8% of the sample lies in the top ten. Sequencing was performed on peripheral blood. The receptors derive from a woman between 45 and 65 years old with COVID-19, enrolled during active disease.

The chain employs TRBV11-2 and TRBJ2-7; the D gene is possibly TRBD2 (5 bases). This CDR3 is built from 15 residues. Germline V gene sequence: CDR1 SGHAT, CDR2 FQNNGV. Trimming cost V 6 bases and J 2 bases, with 17 bases left between them. For the CDR3, the DNA is TGTGCCAGCAGTCCCCTAGGAGGAGTCGCCTACGAGCAGTACTTC. Its protein product is CASSPLGGVAYEQYF.

The rearrangement links TRBV29-1 to TRBJ2-2; tentatively, D is TRBD2 (5 bases). V was cut by 7 bases and J by 0 bases, with 12 bases left in between. CDR3 length: 14 amino acids. Per germline, CDR1 SQVTM and CDR2 ANQGSEA. This CDR3 reads CSATGRANTGELFF. In nucleotides, the CDR3 is TGCAGCGCGACGGGAAGGGCGAACACCGGGGAGCTGTTTTTT.

CDR3 loop: CASSLGQLRGYTF. CDR3 DNA sequence: TGCGCCAGCAGCTTGGGACAGTTACGTGGCTACACCTTC. The rearrangement links TRBV5-1 to TRBJ1-2; maybe TRBD1 (5 bases). Trimming shortened V by 0 bases and J by 7 bases, and 10 bases separated the two germline ends. The CDR3 sequence is 13 residues long. CDR1 SGHRS and CDR2 YFSETQ come from the germline V gene.

The V and J genes are TRBV5-4 and TRBJ1-2; possibly TRBD1 for D (5 bases). Germline V gives CDR1 SGHNT, CDR2 YYREEE (reference sequence). V shed 0 bases and J shed 9 bases, with 9 bases lying between them. This CDR3 has 12 amino acids. CDR3 sequence: CASSLEQDRYTF. CDR3 sequence (DNA): TGTGCCAGCAGCTTGGAACAGGACCGCTACACCTTC. Based on the CDR3 plus reference TRBV5-4 and TRBJ1-2, the full variable domain is ETGVTQSPTHLIKTRGQQVTLRCSSQSGHNTVSWYQQALGQGPQFIFQYYREEENGRGNFPPRFSGLQFPNYSSELNVNALELDDSALYLCASSLEQDRYTFGSGTRLTVV.

The V gene is TRBV19, the J gene TRBJ1-6; perhaps TRBD1 as D (5 bases). Germline values: CDR1 LNHDA, CDR2 SQIVND (reference sequence). Trimming took 4 bases from V and 5 from J, leaving 9 bases between them. The CDR3 is made up of 14 amino acids. The CDR3 coding sequence is TGTGCCAGTAGTACAGGGTACCATAATTCACCCCTCCACTTT. It codes for CASSTGYHNSPLHF. The full variable domain, completed using reference TRBV19 and TRBJ1-6, is DGGITQSPKYLFRKEGQNVTLSCEQNLNHDAMYWYRQDPGQGLRLIYYSQIVNDFQKGDIAEGYSVSREKKESFPLTVTSAQKNPTAFYLCASSTGYHNSPLHFGNGTRLTVT.

This clone was counted a single time. This rearrangement joins TRBV6-5 to TRBJ2-5, with D possibly TRBD1 on 6 matching bases. The V gene's germline CDR1 is MNHEY and CDR2 SVGAGI. CDR3 size: 14 residues. V was trimmed by 6 bases and J by 2 bases, leaving 13 bases between them. CDR3 DNA: TGTGCCAGCAGGGAGGACAGCCTTCAAGAGACCCAGTACTTC. This encodes CASREDSLQETQYF.

This sequence joins TRBV30 and TRBJ2-1, with 8 bases lining up with TRBD2. This CDR3 is built from 15 residues. Unmatched junction bases numbered 12, after V lost 4 bases and J lost 7 bases. Germline V gene sequence: CDR1 GTSNPN, CDR2 SVGIG (reference sequence). The CDR3 DNA follows: TGTGCCTGGAACCCCCCTCGGGAGGGTTATAATGAGCAGTTCTTC. This translates into CAWNPPREGYNEQFF. The full variable domain, rest sourced from reference TRBV30 and TRBJ2-1, is SQTIHQWPATLVQPVGSPLSLECTVEGTSNPNLYWYRQAAGRGLQLLFYSVGIGQISSEVPQNLSASRPQDRQFILSSKKLLLSDSGFYLCAWNPPREGYNEQFFGPGTRLTVL.

This sequence joins TRBV29-1 and TRBJ2-2, with 8 bases aligning to TRBD1. Trimming cost V 8 bases and J 4 bases; bases outside gene matches: 3. This CDR3 has 12 amino acids. Germline CDR1 and CDR2: SQVTM and ANQGSEA. This CDR3 is CSFTGGTGELFF. CDR3 in DNA: TGCAGCTTTACAGGGGGCACCGGGGAGCTGTTTTTT.

This chain connects TRBV30 to TRBJ2-1; 11 bases map to TRBD2. CDR3 length: 16 residues. From germline, CDR1 is GTSNPN and CDR2 SVGIG (reference sequence). The junction had 4 bases not matched to a gene; V was cut back by 0 bases and J by 3 bases. CDR3: CAWSVRLAGSYNEQFF. CDR3 nucleotides: TGTGCCTGGAGTGTACGACTAGCGGGGAGCTACAATGAGCAGTTCTTC.

The gene calls are TRBV18 and TRBJ1-5, with D possibly TRBD1 on 6 matching bases. The CDR3 is made up of 13 amino acids. The germline V and J ends were trimmed by 2 bases and 7 bases, with 9 bases remaining between them. Germline V gene data show CDR1 as KGHSH and CDR2 as LQKENI. CDR3: CASSPGQGQPQHF. DNA of the CDR3: TGTGCCAGCTCACCAGGGCAGGGGCAGCCCCAGCATTTT.

CDR3 nucleotide sequence: TGTGCCAGCAGTCCTTACAGGACAGGGGTCTATGGCTACACCTTC. Translation: CASSPYRTGVYGYTF. The V call is TRBV27, the J call TRBJ1-2, with 9 nucleotides matching TRBD1. The CDR3 contains 15 residues. Germline assignment: CDR1 MNHEY and CDR2 SMNVEV (reference sequence). V was clipped by 5 bases and J by 4 bases; unmatched bases: 8.

The chain joins TRBV19 to TRBJ2-1; TRBD2 agrees at 10 bases. The CDR3 has 16 residues. Germline V gives CDR1 LNHDA, CDR2 SQIVND (reference sequence). The ends lost 3 bases at V and 7 bases at J; junction bases unmatched: 9. The CDR3 reads CASSIPSGGARNEQFF. The CDR3 coding sequence is TGTGCCAGTAGTATCCCCAGCGGGGGGGCAAGGAATGAGCAGTTCTTC.

The chain uses TRBV5-4 and TRBJ2-7; TRBD2 matches at 10 bases. The CDR3 loop spans 15 amino acids. CDR1 and CDR2 (germline): SGHNT, YYREEE (reference sequence). V gave up 5 bases and J gave up 7 bases; unmatched junction bases: 12. The CDR3 DNA reads as TGTGCCAGCAGGGACATCAGCGGGGGGGCCCAGGAGCAGTACTTC. It specifies CASRDISGGAQEQYF.

This chain links TRBV5-6 with TRBJ2-4, with D perhaps TRBD2 (6 bases). From germline, CDR1 is SGHDT and CDR2 YYEEEE. Trimming removed 5 bases from V and 8 bases from J, with 17 bases in between. CDR3 length: 14 amino acids. CDR3 sequence: CASSSTSYLDIQYF. Here the CDR3 DNA reads TGTGCCAGCAGTTCTACTAGCTATCTTGACATTCAGTACTTC.

Ten or more counts support this clone. The chain couples TRBV4-1 to TRBJ1-2; TRBD1 matches 7 bases. The V segment lost 4 bases and the J segment 5 bases; nucleotides outside the gene matches: 4. The CDR3 consists of 13 residues. Germline values: CDR1 MGHRA, CDR2 YSYEKL. CDR3 loop: CASSPGQRYGYTF. CDR3 nucleotides: TGCGCCAGCAGCCCGGGACAGAGATATGGCTACACCTTC.

In regard to this clone: Other DNA sequences in this specimen translate into the identical CDR3. J is TRBJ2-3 and V is TRBV19; 9 bases line up with TRBD1. This CDR3 contains 13 residues. Germline CDR1 LNHDA, CDR2 SQIVND (reference sequence). The V gene end was trimmed by 11 bases and the J gene end by 2 bases; junction bases not matched to a gene: 5. The CDR3 protein is CASRDRATDTQYF. The CDR3 nucleotides are TGTGCCTCCCGGGACAGGGCCACAGATACGCAGTATTTT. Supplemented by reference TRBV19 and TRBJ2-3, the full variable domain reads DGGITQSPKYLFRKEGQNVTLSCEQNLNHDAMYWYRQDPGQGLRLIYYSQIVNDFQKGDIAEGYSVSREKKESFPLTVTSAQKNPTAFYLCASRDRATDTQYFGPGTRLTVL.

The chain has TRBV2 and TRBJ2-7, with TRBD2 identical over 7 bases. V lost 5 bases to trimming and J lost 6 bases; unmatched junction nucleotides: 4. This CDR3 contains 12 residues. Germline V gene data show CDR1 as SNHLY and CDR2 as FYNNEI. CDR3 protein: CASSREGSEQYF. The CDR3 DNA follows: TGTGCCAGCAGTAGGGAGGGATCCGAGCAGTACTTC.

V usage is TRBV4-1 and J usage is TRBJ2-1; the D gene is possibly TRBD1 (6 bases). V was cut by 1 base and J by 5 bases, with 24 bases left in between. The CDR3 runs to 19 residues. Germline V gene sequence: CDR1 MGHRA, CDR2 YSYEKL. CDR3 amino acids: CASSQVLNSRDIANNEQFF. The CDR3 nucleotides are TGCGCCAGCAGCCAAGTCTTGAACTCACGGGACATCGCAAACAATGAGCAGTTCTTC.

This clone was detected only once. The gene calls are TRBV5-8 and TRBJ1-3; no clear D. The CDR3 extends over 15 amino acids. Germline CDR1 SGHTS, CDR2 YDEGEE. Deletions cut 1 base from V and 2 bases from J, with 10 bases between. CDR3 region: CASSLSRGPGNTIYF. Here the CDR3 DNA reads TGTGCCAGCAGCTTGTCCCGTGGCCCTGGAAACACCATATATTTT.

The rearrangement joins TRBV12-3 or TRBV12-4 to TRBJ1-2; D not certain. Trimming removed 4 bases from V and 6 bases from J, with 12 bases in between. The CDR3 is 13 amino acids. DNA for the CDR3: TGTGCCAGCAGTTATAATACGGTTCATGGCTACACCTTC. It specifies CASSYNTVHGYTF.

Only a few counts were recorded for this clone. The DNA of the CDR3 is TGTGCCAGCACCCCTCCCCTAGCGGGGGGCGTCAATGAGCAGTTCTTC. Translated, it gives CASTPPLAGGVNEQFF. The chain has TRBV6-6 and TRBJ2-1; 11 nucleotides align to TRBD2. The ends lost 7 bases at V and 6 bases at J; junction bases unmatched: 11. This CDR3 comprises 16 residues. The germline CDR1 and CDR2 sequences are MNHNY and SVGAGI (reference sequence).

The J gene is TRBJ2-1, the V gene TRBV2; D may be TRBD1 (5 bases). Trimming stripped 2 bases from V and 4 bases from J, with 15 bases between. The CDR3 sequence is 16 residues long. CDR1 SNHLY and CDR2 FYNNEI come from the germline V gene. CDR3 nucleotides: TGTGCCAGCAGTGAATGGGGTCAGGGAAATTACAATGAGCAGTTCTTC. Encoded protein: CASSEWGQGNYNEQFF.

The chain has TRBV6-4 and TRBJ1-1, with D maybe TRBD1 (6 bases). Germline CDR1 MRHNA, CDR2 SNTAGT. Trimming removed 5 bases at V and 6 bases at J, with 19 bases between. The CDR3 loop spans 15 amino acids. CDR3: CASSQRGGASAEAFF. Written as DNA, the CDR3 is TGTGCCAGCAGTCAGAGGGGGGGCGCGTCAGCTGAAGCTTTCTTT.

This clone was seen a single time. The chain combines TRBV4-1 with TRBJ2-5, with 8 nucleotides matching TRBD1. Germline values: CDR1 MGHRA, CDR2 YSYEKL. Losses at the gene ends were 1 base for V and 5 bases for J; bases not matched to a gene: 9. The CDR3 loop spans 16 amino acids. The CDR3 DNA sequence: TGCGCCAGCAGCCAAGTTCCGGGACAGGTACTGGAGACCCAGTACTTC. It is translated as CASSQVPGQVLETQYF.

The V call is TRBV5-1, the J call TRBJ1-1; maybe TRBD1 (5 bases). In germline, CDR1 is SGHRS, CDR2 YFSETQ. This CDR3 is 15 amino acids long. V dropped 0 bases and J dropped 4 bases, with 13 bases sitting between them. CDR3 loop: CASSLEGDGSTEAFF. As DNA, the CDR3 is TGCGCCAGCAGCTTGGAAGGGGATGGTAGCACTGAAGCTTTCTTT.

The chain recombines TRBV9 with TRBJ2-3; 7 bases line up with TRBD1. The CDR3 extends over 13 amino acids. From germline, CDR1 is SGDLS and CDR2 YYNGEE. V was clipped by 3 bases and J by 5 bases; unmatched bases: 3. The CDR3 spells CASSATGEDTQYF. In DNA, the CDR3 is TGTGCCAGCAGCGCTACAGGGGAAGATACGCAGTATTTT. The variable domain in full, with the rest retrieved from reference TRBV9 and TRBJ2-3, is DSGVTQTPKHLITATGQRVTLRCSPRSGDLSVYWYQQSLDQGLQFLIQYYNGEERAKGNILERFSAQQFPDLHSELNLSSLELGDSALYFCASSATGEDTQYFGPGTRLTVL.

This sequence joins TRBV10-3 and TRBJ2-3; 7 bases are a match to TRBD2. V gave up 6 bases and J gave up 0 bases; unmatched junction bases: 12. The germline gives CDR1 ENHRY, CDR2 SYGVKD. This CDR3 contains 17 residues. The CDR3 nucleotides are TGTGCCATCAGACCCTCTAGCGGATACGAGAGCACAGATACGCAGTATTTT. This translates into CAIRPSSGYESTDTQYF.

The chain employs TRBV4-2 and TRBJ1-2, with TRBD1 as a possible D gene (6 bases). Germline V gives CDR1 LGHNA, CDR2 YNFKEQ. The V and J ends lost 4 bases and 7 bases respectively, with 19 bases between them. The CDR3 loop spans 15 amino acids. CDR3: CASSPSLGGAFGYTF. The CDR3 coding sequence is TGTGCCAGCAGCCCATCTCTGGGGGGGGCTTTTGGCTACACCTTC.

This chain joins TRBV12-3 or TRBV12-4 and TRBJ1-5; D is uncertain. Deletions cut 7 bases from V and 5 bases from J, with 12 bases between. CDR3 length: 13 residues. The CDR3 DNA sequence: TGTGCCAGCACCGCCTCCGGGGATCAGCCCCAGCATTTT. Residues: CASTASGDQPQHF.